The clone carrying this T cell receptor beta chain was counted between two and nine times. This record comes from a study of blood T cell repertoires in COVID-19. On the study more broadly: T cells, B-cell-depleted T cells, or PBMCs provided the cDNA or gDNA that served as material.

V shed 6 bases and J shed 1 base, with 4 bases lying between them. Germline V gene sequence: CDR1 MNHEY, CDR2 SVGEGT. This CDR3 spans 13 amino acids. The age range of participants was 18 to 89 years, with residence in some 25 US areas. Study processing details: How many nucleated cells were present was estimated from reference gene primer amplification. Sequenced by immunoSEQ multiplex PCR; TCRdb stores in-frame clones only, minus some. For V, J and clone size, that table is used; D and trimming come from the DNA. The sample records 200,000 to 250,000 clones, 82% being singletons. This chain joins TRBV6-2 or TRBV6-3 and TRBJ2-6; D unclear. The sample taken for sequencing was PBMCs or T cells enriched from blood (not recorded which). The sequence was collected from a woman aged 55-69 years who had recovered from COVID-19. CDR3 in DNA: TGTGCCAGCAGCTCGTCTGGGGCCAACGTCCTGACTTTC. Amino acid sequence: CASSSSGANVLTF.